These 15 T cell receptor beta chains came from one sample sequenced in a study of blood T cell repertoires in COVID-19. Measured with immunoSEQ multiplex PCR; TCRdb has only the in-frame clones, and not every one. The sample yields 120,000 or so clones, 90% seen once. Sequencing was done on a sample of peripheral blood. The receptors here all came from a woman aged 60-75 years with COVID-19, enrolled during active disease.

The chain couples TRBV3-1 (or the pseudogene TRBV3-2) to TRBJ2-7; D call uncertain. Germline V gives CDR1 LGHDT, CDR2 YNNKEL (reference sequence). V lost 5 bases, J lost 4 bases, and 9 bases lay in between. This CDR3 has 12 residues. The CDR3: CASSSGSYEQYF. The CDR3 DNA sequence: TGTGCCAGCAGCTCAGGATCTTACGAGCAGTACTTC.

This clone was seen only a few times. The CDR3, as DNA: TGTGCCAGCAGTGAAGGGACAGGTTTGGATTCACCCCTCCACTTT. It translates to CASSEGTGLDSPLHF. The genes are TRBV2 and TRBJ1-6, with 7 bases matching TRBD1. Trimming cost V 1 base and J 8 bases; bases outside gene matches: 5. Germline CDR1 SNHLY, CDR2 FYNNEI. The CDR3 has 15 residues.

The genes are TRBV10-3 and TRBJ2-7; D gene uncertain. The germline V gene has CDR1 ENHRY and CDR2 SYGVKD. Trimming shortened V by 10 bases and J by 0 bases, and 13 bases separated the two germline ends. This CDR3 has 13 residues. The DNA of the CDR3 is TGTGCCACCCGGATCCGGAGCTCCTACGAGCAGTACTTC. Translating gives CATRIRSSYEQYF.

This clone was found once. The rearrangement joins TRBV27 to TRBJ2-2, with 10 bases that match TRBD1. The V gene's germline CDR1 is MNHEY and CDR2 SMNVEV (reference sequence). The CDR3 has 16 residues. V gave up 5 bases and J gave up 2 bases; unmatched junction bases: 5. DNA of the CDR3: TGTGCCAGCAGTCTATGGACAGGGGGTAACACCGGGGAGCTGTTTTTT. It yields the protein CASSLWTGGNTGELFF.

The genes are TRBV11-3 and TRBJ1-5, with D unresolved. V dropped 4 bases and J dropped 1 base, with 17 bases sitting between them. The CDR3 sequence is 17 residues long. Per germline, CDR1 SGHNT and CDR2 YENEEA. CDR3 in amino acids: CASSSLTPAGSNQPQHF. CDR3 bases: TGTGCCAGCAGCTCCCTGACTCCGGCGGGGAGCAATCAGCCCCAGCATTTT.

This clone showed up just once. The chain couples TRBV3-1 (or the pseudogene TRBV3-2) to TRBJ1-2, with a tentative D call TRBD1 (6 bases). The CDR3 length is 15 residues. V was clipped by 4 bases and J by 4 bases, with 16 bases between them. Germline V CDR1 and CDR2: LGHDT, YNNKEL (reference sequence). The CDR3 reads CASSPSGQQSYGYTF. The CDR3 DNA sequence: TGTGCCAGCAGCCCGAGCGGACAGCAATCCTATGGCTACACCTTC.

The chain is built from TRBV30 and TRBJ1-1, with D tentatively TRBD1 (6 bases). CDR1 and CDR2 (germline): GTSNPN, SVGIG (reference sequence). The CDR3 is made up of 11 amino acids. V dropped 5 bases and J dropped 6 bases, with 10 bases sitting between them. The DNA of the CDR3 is TGTGCCTGGGACAGGTTCTCTGAAGCTTTCTTT. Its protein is CAWDRFSEAFF.

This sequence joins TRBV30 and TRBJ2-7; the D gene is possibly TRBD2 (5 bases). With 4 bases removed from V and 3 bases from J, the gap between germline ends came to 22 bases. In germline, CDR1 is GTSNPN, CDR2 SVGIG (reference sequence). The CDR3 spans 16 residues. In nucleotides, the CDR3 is TGTGCCTGGATCGGGGTGGATTCCTATCCAAACTACGAGCAGTACTTC. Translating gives CAWIGVDSYPNYEQYF.

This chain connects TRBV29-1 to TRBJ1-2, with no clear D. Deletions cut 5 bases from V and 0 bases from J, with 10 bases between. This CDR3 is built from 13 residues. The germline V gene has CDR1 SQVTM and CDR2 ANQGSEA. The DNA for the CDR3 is TGCAGCGTTAGAAGTGGAGCTAACTATGGCTACACCTTC. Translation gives CSVRSGANYGYTF. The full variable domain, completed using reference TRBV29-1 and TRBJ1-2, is SAVISQKPSRDICQRGTSLTIQCQVDSQVTMMFWYRQQPGQSLTLIATANQGSEATYESGFVIDKFPISRPNLTFSTLTVSNMSPEDSSIYLCSVRSGANYGYTFGSGTRLTVV.

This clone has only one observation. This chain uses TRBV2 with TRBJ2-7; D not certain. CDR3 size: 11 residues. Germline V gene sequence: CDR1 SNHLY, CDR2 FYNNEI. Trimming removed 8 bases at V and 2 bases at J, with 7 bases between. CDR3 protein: CASRDTYEQYF. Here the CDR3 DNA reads TGTGCCAGCCGAGACACCTACGAGCAGTACTTC.

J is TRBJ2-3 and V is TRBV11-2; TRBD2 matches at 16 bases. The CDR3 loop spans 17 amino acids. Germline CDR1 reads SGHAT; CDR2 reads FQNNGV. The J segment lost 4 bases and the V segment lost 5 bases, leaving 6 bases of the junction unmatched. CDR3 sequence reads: CASSITGTSGGADTQYF. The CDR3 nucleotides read TGTGCCAGCAGCATCACCGGGACTAGCGGGGGGGCAGATACGCAGTATTTT. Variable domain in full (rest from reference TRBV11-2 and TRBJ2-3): EAGVAQSPRYKIIEKRQSVAFWCNPISGHATLYWYQQILGQGPKLLIQFQNNGVVDDSQLPKDRFSAERLKGVDSTLKIQPAKLEDSAVYLCASSITGTSGGADTQYFGPGTRLTVL.

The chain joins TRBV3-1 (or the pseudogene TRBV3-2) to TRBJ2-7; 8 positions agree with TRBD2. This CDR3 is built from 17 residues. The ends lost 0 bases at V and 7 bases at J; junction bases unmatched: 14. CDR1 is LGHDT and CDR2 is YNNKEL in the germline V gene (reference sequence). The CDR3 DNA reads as TGTGCCAGCAGCCAAGACCTAGCGCTACGGGGGGGTCGGGAGCAGTACTTC. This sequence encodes CASSQDLALRGGREQYF.

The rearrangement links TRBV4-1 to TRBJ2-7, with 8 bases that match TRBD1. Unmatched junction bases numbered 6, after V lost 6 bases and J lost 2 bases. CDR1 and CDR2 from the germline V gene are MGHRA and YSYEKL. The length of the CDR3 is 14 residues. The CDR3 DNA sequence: TGCGCCAGCAGATCCGGGACAGGACCCTACGAGCAGTACTTC. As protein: CASRSGTGPYEQYF.

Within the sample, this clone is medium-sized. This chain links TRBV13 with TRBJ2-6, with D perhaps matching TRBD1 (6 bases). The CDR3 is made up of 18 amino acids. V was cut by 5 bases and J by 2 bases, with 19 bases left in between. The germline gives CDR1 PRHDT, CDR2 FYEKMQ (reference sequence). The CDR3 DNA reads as TGTGCCAGCAGCCTAGAAGGCCTCCAGGGGACTGGGGCCAACGTCCTGACTTTC. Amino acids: CASSLEGLQGTGANVLTF.

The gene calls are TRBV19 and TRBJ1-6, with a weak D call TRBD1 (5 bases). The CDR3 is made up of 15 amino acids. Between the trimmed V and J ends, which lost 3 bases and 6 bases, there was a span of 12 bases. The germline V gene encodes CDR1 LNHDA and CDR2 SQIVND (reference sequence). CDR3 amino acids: CASSIQGAANSPLHF. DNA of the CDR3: TGTGCCAGTAGTATTCAAGGGGCAGCTAATTCACCCCTCCACTTT.